This entry lists 30 T cell receptor beta chains sequenced from one sample in a study of control samples from healthy donors and cancer patients. Clones were read by immunoSEQ multiplex PCR, and TCRdb kept only the in-frame ones, dropping some. In total, the table holds fewer than 200,000 clones. The sequencing sample was made of blood. The receptors shown here come from a woman aged 25 to 39 in good health.

In the case of this clone: It is unclear where the CDR3 begins or ends on the DNA, so no DNA is shown, and the CDR3 is as TCRdb lists it. The V call is TRBV19, the J call TRBJ2-2; the table calls TRBD2, which could not be checked here. The CDR3 contains 13 residues when both ends are counted. Germline assignment: CDR1 LNHDA and CDR2 SQIVND (reference sequence). The chain's CDR3 is CASSSGNTGELFF.

The chain combines TRBV11-2 with TRBJ1-5, with D maybe TRBD1 (5 bases). Germline CDR1 and CDR2: SGHAT and FQNNGV. V gave up 1 base and J gave up 1 base, with 11 bases separating them. The CDR3 sequence is 16 residues long. In DNA form, the CDR3 reads TGTGCCAGCAGCTTAGTGGCAGGGATGAGCAATCAGCCCCAGCATTTT. This gives the protein CASSLVAGMSNQPQHF.

The chain carries TRBV11-3 and TRBJ2-7, with D perhaps matching TRBD1 or TRBD2 (5 bases each). V was cut by 5 bases and J by 5 bases, with 16 bases left in between. The CDR3 totals 14 residues. Per germline, CDR1 SGHNT and CDR2 YENEEA. CDR3 coding DNA: TGTGCCAGCAGCCGGGACCGGGGTTCGGACGAGCAGTACTTC. Residues: CASSRDRGSDEQYF.

This chain uses TRBV11-2 with TRBJ1-2; D gene unclear. The germline V and J ends were trimmed by 1 base and 4 bases, with 10 bases remaining between them. The CDR3 has 14 residues. CDR1 SGHAT and CDR2 FQNNGV come from the germline V gene. CDR3 amino acids: CASSLAGSRYGYTF. The CDR3 DNA sequence: TGTGCCAGCAGCTTAGCCGGCAGCCGCTATGGCTACACCTTC.

V is TRBV7-8 and J is TRBJ2-3; D gene unclear. CDR1 is SGHVS and CDR2 is FQNEAQ in the germline V gene. Between the trimmed V and J ends, which lost 5 bases and 4 bases, there was a span of 7 bases. This CDR3 has 12 amino acids. This CDR3 reads CASSPYSDTQYF. The DNA for the CDR3 is TGTGCCAGCAGCCCGTATTCAGATACGCAGTATTTT.

The CDR3 is CASSWSGGSTDTQYF. The CDR3 bases are TGTGCCAGCAGCTGGAGCGGGGGTAGCACAGATACGCAGTATTTT. The rearrangement links TRBV7-3 to TRBJ2-3, with 8 bases fitting TRBD2. Germline V gives CDR1 SGHTA, CDR2 FQGTGA. V trimming: 4 bases; J trimming: 0 bases; junction bases outside the gene matches: 3. This CDR3 is built from 15 residues.

The chain has TRBV28 and TRBJ1-6; D gene uncertain. CDR1 is MDHEN, CDR2 SYDVKM, per germline. V lost 7 bases to trimming and J lost 9 bases, with 13 bases between them. The CDR3 consists of 13 residues. The CDR3 loop reads CASKERRSSPLHF. The CDR3 coding sequence is TGTGCCAGCAAGGAACGAAGAAGTTCACCCCTCCACTTT.

The chain uses TRBV2 and TRBJ2-5; 12 nucleotides align to TRBD2. This CDR3 is built from 16 residues. Looked up from germline, CDR1 is SNHLY and CDR2 is FYNNEI. V lost 7 bases and J lost 5; bases outside the gene matches: 11. CDR3 sequence reads: CASTTGTSGRGETQYF. The CDR3 nucleotides are TGTGCCAGCACCACCGGGACTAGCGGGCGGGGGGAGACCCAGTACTTC.

The rearrangement uses TRBV5-4 and TRBJ1-5; D might be TRBD1 (6 bases). The CDR3 is 14 residues long. Looked up from germline, CDR1 is SGHNT and CDR2 is YYREEE (reference sequence). V was pared by 4 bases and J by 9 bases, with 17 bases between. The CDR3 loop is CASSRQEGSGPQHF. The CDR3 bases are TGTGCCAGCAGCCGACAGGAGGGCAGCGGGCCCCAGCATTTT.

The chain uses TRBV5-8 and TRBJ1-1, with D possibly being TRBD1 (5 bases). This CDR3 is 13 amino acids long. V was shortened by 4 bases and J by 5 bases, with 12 bases between the two germline ends. CDR1 SGHTS and CDR2 YDEGEE come from the germline V gene. The CDR3 bases are TGTGCCAGCAGCCGGGCGCAGGGAACTGAAGCTTTCTTT. This encodes CASSRAQGTEAFF.

The rearrangement uses TRBV3-1 (or the pseudogene TRBV3-2) and TRBJ1-3, with 10 bases that match TRBD1. Losses at the gene ends were 1 base for V and 3 bases for J; bases not matched to a gene: 3. CDR3 length: 16 residues. The germline gives CDR1 LGHDT, CDR2 YNNKEL (reference sequence). This CDR3 is CASSQGQGAYGNTIYF. CDR3 nucleotides: TGTGCCAGCAGCCAAGGACAGGGGGCATATGGAAACACCATATATTTT.

The rearrangement joins TRBV19 to TRBJ1-2; D call uncertain. V lost 3 bases to trimming and J lost 2 bases, with 10 bases between them. Germline CDR1 reads LNHDA; CDR2 reads SQIVND (reference sequence). The CDR3 length is 14 residues. The CDR3 region has the DNA TGTGCCAGTAGTATTCCAGGTCGAAACTATGGCTACACCTTC. It is translated as CASSIPGRNYGYTF.

This chain uses TRBV4-1 with TRBJ2-5, with 7 bases aligning to TRBD1. The J segment lost 5 bases and the V segment lost 3 bases, leaving 6 bases of the junction unmatched. The CDR3 runs to 14 residues. CDR1 and CDR2 (germline): MGHRA, YSYEKL. In nucleotides, the CDR3 is TGCGCCAGCAGCCAGGACGACAGGGTGGAGACCCAGTACTTC. It specifies CASSQDDRVETQYF.

On this clone: Other DNA variants within this sample encode the same CDR3. J is TRBJ1-1 and V is TRBV5-1; D unclear. CDR1 is SGHRS and CDR2 is YFSETQ in the germline V gene. Trimming took off 1 base at V and 0 bases at J, with 4 bases between the two ends. The CDR3 is 13 amino acids. This CDR3 reads CASSLTVNTEAFF. The CDR3 DNA reads TGCGCCAGCAGCTTGACAGTGAACACTGAAGCTTTCTTT.

The genes are TRBV6-2 or TRBV6-3 and TRBJ1-1; tentative D call: TRBD1 (5 bases). CDR1 MNHEY and CDR2 SVGEGT come from the germline V gene. Trimming took off 4 bases at V and 5 bases at J, with 8 bases between the two ends. The CDR3 runs to 12 residues. CDR3 sequence: CASSSGGTEAFF. The CDR3 region has the DNA TGTGCCAGCAGTTCGGGGGGGACTGAAGCTTTCTTT.

The rearrangement joins TRBV24-1 to TRBJ2-3; 7 nucleotides align to TRBD2. CDR1 and CDR2 (germline): KGHDR, SFDVKD. This CDR3 has 16 residues. Trimming removed 1 base from V and 0 bases from J; junction bases left unmatched: 3. CDR3 sequence reads: CATSDFDGGSTDTQYF. For the CDR3, the DNA is TGTGCCACCAGTGATTTCGACGGGGGGAGCACAGATACGCAGTATTTT.

To note about this clone: In the same sample, other DNA sequences code for this CDR3. J is TRBJ1-1 and V is TRBV6-5; the D gene is possibly TRBD1 (6 bases). V lost 1 base, J lost 6 bases, and 9 bases lay in between. CDR1 and CDR2 from the germline V gene are MNHEY and SVGAGI. This CDR3 spans 13 amino acids. The chain's CDR3 is CASSYLQGSEAFF. DNA for the CDR3: TGTGCCAGCAGTTACTTACAGGGATCTGAAGCTTTCTTT.

The chain has TRBV25-1 and TRBJ2-5; the D call may be TRBD1 or TRBD2 (5 bases each). Germline V gene sequence: CDR1 MGHDK, CDR2 SYGVNS. V lost 4 bases to trimming and J lost 5 bases, with 20 bases between them. The CDR3 covers 16 residues. The CDR3 bases are TGTGCCAGCAGTGCACTGGGGACCGATGTTGGGGAGACCCAGTACTTC. Its protein is CASSALGTDVGETQYF.

This rearrangement joins TRBV27 to TRBJ1-3, with D unclear. The CDR3 covers 14 residues. CDR1 is MNHEY, CDR2 SMNVEV, per germline (reference sequence). V lost 5 bases to trimming and J lost 1 base, with 9 bases between them. Here the CDR3 reads CASSPSPSGNTIYF. CDR3 sequence (DNA): TGTGCCAGCAGTCCCTCGCCATCTGGAAACACCATATATTTT.

The chain joins TRBV27 to TRBJ1-1, with D uncertain. The V end was cut by 2 bases, the J end by 0 bases, with 16 bases between. Germline V gene lookup returns CDR1 MNHEY and CDR2 SMNVEV (reference sequence). The CDR3 runs to 17 residues. The CDR3 coding sequence is TGTGCCAGCAGTTTAACCGGCTGGGGTGCTATGAACACTGAAGCTTTCTTT. It yields the protein CASSLTGWGAMNTEAFF.

The V gene is TRBV19, the J gene TRBJ1-5; 8 bases agree with TRBD1. This CDR3 has 15 residues. CDR1 and CDR2 (germline): LNHDA, SQIVND (reference sequence). J gave up 6 bases and V 1 base, and 5 bases lay outside the gene matches. The CDR3 DNA is TGTGCCAGTAGTATAGCCGGACAGGGTGCTCAGCCCCAGCATTTT. Translation gives CASSIAGQGAQPQHF.

The rearrangement joins TRBV3-1 (or the pseudogene TRBV3-2) to TRBJ2-3; D is unclear. Trimming pared 4 bases from V and 5 bases from J, leaving 10 bases between. Germline V gene sequence: CDR1 LGHDT, CDR2 YNNKEL (reference sequence). CDR3 size: 13 residues. CDR3 nucleotides: TGTGCCAGCAGCCGCGCTCTTAGAGATACGCAGTATTTT. It specifies CASSRALRDTQYF.

The V call is TRBV11-2, the J call TRBJ1-6; D possibly corresponds to TRBD1 (6 bases). This CDR3 is built from 12 residues. Trimming stripped 8 bases from V and 5 bases from J, with 7 bases between. Germline-derived CDR1 and CDR2 are SGHAT and FQNNGV. The CDR3 protein is CASEGDNSPLHF. For the CDR3, the DNA is TGTGCCAGCGAGGGGGATAATTCACCCCTCCACTTT.

The DNA of the CDR3 is TGTGCCAGCAGTTACGGCAGGAGCCGGACATATAGCAATCAGCCCCAGCATTTT. It yields the protein CASSYGRSRTYSNQPQHF. The chain couples TRBV6-2 or TRBV6-3 to TRBJ1-5, with a possible D match to TRBD1 (5 bases). The V and J ends lost 2 bases and 0 bases respectively, with 17 bases between them. Germline lookup yields CDR1 MNHEY and CDR2 SVGEGT. This CDR3 spans 18 amino acids.

The chain links TRBV18 to TRBJ2-3; no firm D call. In germline, CDR1 is KGHSH, CDR2 LQKENI. This CDR3 spans 14 amino acids. V was pared by 2 bases and J by 4 bases, with 10 bases between. CDR3 in amino acids: CASSPDFGADTQYF. The CDR3 DNA sequence: TGTGCCAGCTCACCAGATTTTGGGGCAGATACGCAGTATTTT. The full variable domain, rest sourced from reference TRBV18 and TRBJ2-3, is NAGVMQNPRHLVRRRGQEARLRCSPMKGHSHVYWYRQLPEEGLKFMVYLQKENIIDESGMPKERFSAEFPKEGPSILRIQQVVRGDSAAYFCASSPDFGADTQYFGPGTRLTVL.

The V and J genes are TRBV13 and TRBJ1-2; 8 bases agree with TRBD1. The CDR3 consists of 16 residues. CDR1 and CDR2 (germline): PRHDT, FYEKMQ (reference sequence). V lost 5 bases, J lost 2 bases, and 10 bases stayed unmatched. In nucleotides, the CDR3 is TGTGCCAGCAGCCGGGCAGGACAGGGCTTAAACTATGGCTACACCTTC. This encodes CASSRAGQGLNYGYTF. Together with reference TRBV13 and TRBJ1-2, the CDR3 gives the full variable domain: AAGVIQSPRHLIKEKRETATLKCYPIPRHDTVYWYQQGPGQDPQFLISFYEKMQSDKGSIPDRFSAQQFSDYHSELNMSSLELGDSALYFCASSRAGQGLNYGYTFGSGTRLTVV.

The gene calls are TRBV9 and TRBJ2-1; the match to TRBD2 covers 11 bases. This CDR3 is built from 13 residues. The germline CDR1 and CDR2 sequences are SGDLS and YYNGEE. J gave up 10 bases and V 3 bases, and 3 bases lay outside the gene matches. CDR3 residues: CASSGRLAGEQFF. The DNA for the CDR3 is TGTGCCAGCAGCGGACGACTAGCGGGAGAGCAGTTCTTC.

The V gene is TRBV7-9, the J gene TRBJ2-7; D tentatively fits TRBD1 or TRBD2 (5 bases each). Germline CDR1 is SEHNR and CDR2 is FQNEAQ (reference sequence). V lost 4 bases to trimming and J lost 2 bases, with 12 bases between them. CDR3 size: 14 residues. CDR3 nucleotides: TGTGCCAGCAGCTCCGGGACCCTCGCCTACGAGCAGTACTTC. It translates to CASSSGTLAYEQYF.

The V gene is TRBV6-5, the J gene TRBJ2-2, with 10 positions matching TRBD1. The CDR3 covers 14 residues. V lost 6 bases to trimming and J lost 6 bases; unmatched junction nucleotides: 4. Germline lookup yields CDR1 MNHEY and CDR2 SVGAGI. In nucleotides, the CDR3 is TGTGCCAGCAGATGGGACAGGGGCTCCGGGGAGCTGTTTTTT. It codes for CASRWDRGSGELFF.

V usage is TRBV20-1 and J usage is TRBJ1-2, with D uncertain. The ends were cut back, 3 bases at V and 1 base at J, with 15 bases in the middle. Germline CDR1 and CDR2: DFQATT and SNEGSKA (reference sequence). The CDR3 extends over 15 amino acids. CDR3 sequence (DNA): TGCAGTGCTAGTTTAGGCCCTCGCCATAACTATGGCTACACCTTC. It codes for CSASLGPRHNYGYTF.